Included here is one T cell receptor (beta chain) sequence, with context. In its sample, this clone was seen once. It lacks a known antigen. Base qualities are missing; no much larger clone stands one base away. In the prospective study, participants were roughly 18 to 100 years old, resided in 25 or so geographic areas of the United States, and were enrolled through a virtual design. To assign participants to cohorts, the prospective study relied on clinical history that participants themselves reported in a screening survey and a study questionnaire. Recovered participants in ImmuneRACE Cohort 3 were defined as having two consecutive negative NP/OP PCR tests, clearance from a healthcare professional, or resolution of symptoms. Mobile phlebotomists in the prospective study collected whole blood, serum and a nasopharyngeal or oropharyngeal swab from every participant. Additional blood draws and questionnaires over an approximately two-month period could optionally be provided by prospective study participants. Before DNA extraction, blood samples from the prospective study were shipped at room temperature or frozen.

The data originate from a study of blood T cell repertoires in COVID-19 (dated by TCRdb to about 2020). About the study as a whole: Collaborator samples came from the United States, Italy and Spain and covered acute and convalescent phases of COVID-19. The dataset comprised deeply sampled blood TCRbeta repertoires from subjects exposed to, actively infected with, or recovered from COVID-19. The samples were drawn from two sources: the first 160 participants of the ongoing ImmuneRACE study, and about 1,300 subjects contributed by 6 global collaborators. HLA class I and class II types, where available, came from metadata supplied by the sample provider rather than from assay-based typing. The material from the prospective study consisted of cDNA or gDNA derived from T cells, B-cell-depleted T cells, or PBMCs. The repertoires were released in a freely available public database meant as a resource for research on the immune response to SARS-CoV-2. Nearly every sample came with metadata listing a de-identified subject ID, COVID-19 status, age in years and sex.

Study-level results and caveats: How much clinical and demographic metadata was included differed by source and by participant, and the metadata was provided uncurated.

TCRbeta CDR3 regions were amplified from genomic DNA by means of the immunoSEQ Assay, a bias-controlled multiplex PCR. In the authors' own workflow: Nucleated cell counts per sample were estimated from amplification of reference gene primers within the assay. To quantify the absolute abundance of each unique TCRbeta CDR3 rearrangement, sequence reads were collapsed and filtered. Productive Simpson clonality was computed per sample as the square root of Simpson's diversity index over productive rearrangements. The immuneACCESS repertoire file appears here via TCRdb, limited to in-frame rearrangements. These files lack a portion of the clones; in checked studies, under half of the deficit traces to unresolved V genes, and the cause of the others is not known. D and trimming were read from the DNA, whereas the V and J calls and clone size are those reported in that table. The sample table holds approximately 300,000 clones, of which approximately 88% were seen once. About 5.2% of the sample is held by the ten biggest clonotypes.

V is shortened by 2 bases, J by 1 base, and the region joining them spans 14 bases. In the germline V gene, CDR1 corresponds to MNHEY and CDR2 to SVGEGT. Taken from cysteine to phenylalanine, the CDR3 has 16 residues. The CDR3 DNA has 48 bases and is translated from base 1. Material for sequencing was PBMCs or T cells enriched from blood (not recorded which). The clonotype comes from a man aged 55-75 years who had recovered from COVID-19. The receptor chain draws on TRBV6-2 or TRBV6-3 and TRBJ1-1; a weak D assignment points to TRBD1 (5 bases agree). The base sequence is TGTGCCAGCAGTTACGATCGCGGGGGGGAGAACACTGAAGCTTTCTTT. Its protein reads: CASSYDRGGENTEAFF.